The 3 T cell receptor beta chains listed next were all sequenced from one sample in a study of response to subunit inactivated influenza vaccine. TCRdb re-called the RT-PCR reads through MiXCR, storing one row per CDR3 protein. The data show hundreds of thousands of distinct CDR3 sequences, 15% to 19% seen once. Here the sequenced sample was PBMCs from blood, taken about 12 days after vaccination. These receptors were collected from a man in his fifties or sixties who received an inactivated influenza vaccine.

J is TRBJ2-7 and V is TRBV28, with D possibly being TRBD1 (5 bases). Germline V gene sequence: CDR1 MDHEN, CDR2 SYDVKM. Trimming took off 7 bases at V and 0 bases at J, with 7 bases between the two ends. The CDR3 has 12 amino acids. The CDR3 here is CASTGFSYEQYF. CDR3 DNA: TGTGCCAGCACAGGGTTCTCCTACGAGCAGTACTTC.

This sequence joins TRBV19 and TRBJ1-5, with a weak D call TRBD1 (6 bases). Germline CDR1 LNHDA, CDR2 SQIVND (reference sequence). With 4 bases removed from V and 4 bases from J, the gap between germline ends came to 11 bases. This CDR3 has 14 residues. The CDR3 bases are TGTGCCAGTAGTACTTTAGACAGGAATCAGCCCCAGCATTTT. It codes for CASSTLDRNQPQHF.

The V and J genes are TRBV28 and TRBJ2-2; D might be TRBD1 (5 bases). V dropped 2 bases and J dropped 1 base, with 8 bases sitting between them. CDR1 and CDR2 (germline): MDHEN, SYDVKM. There are 15 residues in the CDR3. DNA for the CDR3: TGTGCCAGCAGTTTACTAGACAGGAACACCGGGGAGCTGTTTTTT. Amino acid sequence: CASSLLDRNTGELFF. Full variable domain (outside the CDR3, taken from reference TRBV28 and TRBJ2-2): DVKVTQSSRYLVKRTGEKVFLECVQDMDHENMFWYRQDPGLGLRLIYFSYDVKMKEKGDIPEGYSVSREKKERFSLILESASTNQTSMYLCASSLLDRNTGELFFGEGSRLTVL.